This T cell receptor (beta chain) was recorded in a study of cytomegalovirus exposure and HLA in healthy donors. Overall study results and limits: Confirmation in vitro established that a few CMV-associated chains were specific for CMV antigens. As immune exposure information, only CMV serostatus was available. Overall, roughly 150 TCR beta chains were annotated as cytomegalovirus-associated.

The PCR ran on 60 Vbeta and 13 Jbeta primers. The protocol was immunoSEQ multiplex PCR, while the TCRdb copy is restricted to in-frame clones and leaves out a portion. The table lists approximately 110,000 clones, about three quarters of them singletons. The CDR3 length is 17 residues. The V end lost 4 bases, the J end lost 4 bases, and 21 bases lay between the germline ends. Per germline, CDR1 SGHRS and CDR2 YFSETQ. Concerning this clone itself: Its antigen is currently unknown.

Specimen: PBMCs. J is TRBJ2-1 and V is TRBV5-1; unclear D gene. The source of this sequence is a woman between 40 and 55 years old in good health and CMV-seropositive. This CDR3 reads CASSAAGVPFSYNEQFF. The CDR3 DNA is TGCGCCAGCAGCGCGGCCGGTGTACCATTTTCTTACAATGAGCAGTTCTTC.